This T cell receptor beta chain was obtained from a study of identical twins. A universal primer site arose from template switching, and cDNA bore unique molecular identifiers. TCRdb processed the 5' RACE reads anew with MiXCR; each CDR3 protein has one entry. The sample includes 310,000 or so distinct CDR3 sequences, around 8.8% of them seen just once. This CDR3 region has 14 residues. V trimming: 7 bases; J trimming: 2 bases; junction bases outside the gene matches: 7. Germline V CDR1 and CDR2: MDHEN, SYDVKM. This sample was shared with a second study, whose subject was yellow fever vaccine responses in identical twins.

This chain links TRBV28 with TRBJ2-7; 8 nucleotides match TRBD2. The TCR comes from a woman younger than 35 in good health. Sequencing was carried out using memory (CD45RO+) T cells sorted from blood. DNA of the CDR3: TGTGCCAGCAAGATCACTAGCGGAACCTACGAGCAGTACTTC. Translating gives CASKITSGTYEQYF.